This T cell receptor beta chain was captured in a study of sequential checkpoint blockade in melanoma. Across the study: Patients were randomized 1:1 to nivolumab-then-ipilimumab or ipilimumab-then-nivolumab first-line.

Unmatched junction bases numbered 7, after V lost 4 bases and J lost 4 bases. The CDR3 has 14 residues. Germline lookup yields CDR1 SQVTM and CDR2 ANQGSEA. The treatment here: randomized to nivolumab then ipilimumab (arm A) or the reverse (arm B). Sorted cells were live CD3+CD8+, lacking CD19 and CD56, from PBMCs. Generated by immunoSEQ multiplex PCR, the TCRdb table keeps only in-frame clones and is missing some. The profile covers roughly 14,000 clones, with 77% appearing a single time and 25% to 35% taken by the ten largest. The TCR sequence derives from a human donor with melanoma. Specimen: CD8+ T cells sorted from blood (inferred from file names), collected from a patient given nivolumab and ipilimumab in sequence. The chain is built from TRBV29-1 and TRBJ2-3; 8 bases match TRBD2. The CDR3 DNA is TGCAGCGTTGTTCGGGGGGGGGAGGCAGATACGCAGTATTTT. Translation gives CSVVRGGEADTQYF.